What follows are 24 T cell receptor beta chains derived from one specimen sequenced in a study of T cell responses to AZD1222 COVID-19 vaccine. Clones were read by immunoSEQ multiplex PCR, and TCRdb kept only the in-frame ones, dropping some. The sample shows tens of thousands of clones, around 89% of them seen only once. The sequences come from peripheral blood, collected 28 days after the second AZD1222 dose. The receptors stem from an adult who received the AZD1222 COVID-19 vaccine.

This clone was observed once. This chain links TRBV19 with TRBJ1-5; the D is unclear. CDR1 is LNHDA and CDR2 is SQIVND in the germline V gene (reference sequence). V lost 1 base and J lost 1, with 14 bases in between. The CDR3 has 17 residues. The CDR3 here is CASSIGPQSTSNQPQHF. CDR3 nucleotides: TGTGCCAGTAGTATAGGCCCACAGTCGACCAGCAATCAGCCCCAGCATTTT.

The chain uses TRBV18 and TRBJ2-7; possible D gene TRBD1, 7 bases. This CDR3 has 21 residues. Trimming removed 1 base from V and 5 bases from J, with 33 bases in between. Germline V gene lookup returns CDR1 KGHSH and CDR2 LQKENI. DNA of the CDR3: TGTGCCAGCTCACCACGGGTCGTACAGGGGCTACTATTGGCGGGGTTCCACGAGCAGTACTTC. This translates into CASSPRVVQGLLLAGFHEQYF.

The chain joins TRBV11-3 to TRBJ2-1; D gene ambiguous. Trimming took off 2 bases at V and 7 bases at J, with 9 bases between the two ends. CDR3 size: 13 residues. CDR1 SGHNT and CDR2 YENEEA come from the germline V gene. The CDR3 DNA sequence: TGTGCCAGCAGCTTAACCGGACGGAATGAGCAGTTCTTC. Its protein product is CASSLTGRNEQFF.

This chain joins TRBV5-1 and TRBJ1-1; TRBD1 might be the D (5 bases). Trimming stripped 0 bases from V and 2 bases from J, with 11 bases between. CDR3 length: 15 amino acids. Germline-derived CDR1 and CDR2 are SGHRS and YFSETQ. The chain's CDR3 is CASSLAAGRNTEAFF. The CDR3 bases are TGCGCCAGCAGCTTGGCCGCAGGGCGAAACACTGAAGCTTTCTTT.

V is TRBV12-3 or TRBV12-4 and J is TRBJ2-4; TRBD1 aligns across 7 bases. With 5 bases clipped from V and 5 bases from J, the junction kept 3 bases outside the gene matches. The CDR3 extends over 13 amino acids. CDR3 in amino acids: CASSGGQQNIQYF. The CDR3 bases are TGTGCCAGCAGTGGGGGACAGCAAAACATTCAGTACTTC.

The chain uses TRBV28 and TRBJ2-1; D may be TRBD2 (5 bases). This CDR3 has 12 amino acids. Per the germline V gene, CDR1 is MDHEN and CDR2 is SYDVKM. Trimming shortened V by 4 bases and J by 5 bases, and 6 bases separated the two germline ends. CDR3 sequence (DNA): TGTGCCAGCAGTTGGGGAGACAATGAGCAGTTCTTC. It encodes CASSWGDNEQFF.

V usage is TRBV6-5 and J usage is TRBJ1-1, with D tentatively TRBD1 (5 bases). Deletions cut 6 bases from V and 0 bases from J, with 8 bases between. This CDR3 comprises 13 residues. Germline V CDR1 and CDR2: MNHEY, SVGAGI. The CDR3 loop reads CASRTVMNTEAFF. Written as DNA, the CDR3 is TGTGCCAGCAGGACAGTAATGAACACTGAAGCTTTCTTT.

The CDR3 here is CASSLRNNSPLHF. CDR3 in DNA: TGTGCCAGCAGTTTGCGGAATAATTCACCCCTCCACTTT. V and J are TRBV12-3 or TRBV12-4 and TRBJ1-6, with unresolved D. V lost 3 bases to trimming and J lost 5 bases, with 5 bases between them. The CDR3 spans 13 residues.

There are a few counts of this clone. V is TRBV5-1 and J is TRBJ2-1; perhaps TRBD2 as D (7 bases). V was trimmed by 0 bases and J by 8 bases, leaving 15 bases between them. CDR1 SGHRS and CDR2 YFSETQ come from the germline V gene. This CDR3 contains 15 residues. The CDR3: CASSLVGQGRDEQFF. CDR3 DNA: TGCGCCAGCAGCTTGGTGGGTCAGGGGAGGGATGAGCAGTTCTTC.

The V gene is TRBV5-1, the J gene TRBJ1-1, with D uncertain. CDR3 length equals 14 residues. Trimming took off 0 bases at V and 4 bases at J, with 10 bases between the two ends. CDR1 and CDR2 from the germline V gene are SGHRS and YFSETQ. This CDR3 is CASSLVGPPTEAFF. CDR3 nucleotides: TGCGCCAGCAGCTTGGTGGGCCCACCCACTGAAGCTTTCTTT.

This sequence joins TRBV29-1 and TRBJ2-2; D remains unclear. V lost 2 bases and J lost 5, with 12 bases in between. The CDR3 sequence is 14 residues long. Germline values: CDR1 SQVTM, CDR2 ANQGSEA. This chain's CDR3 is CSVEQVSETGELFF. DNA for the CDR3: TGCAGCGTTGAACAAGTCTCGGAAACCGGGGAGCTGTTTTTT.

The rearrangement joins TRBV5-1 to TRBJ2-3, with 7 nucleotides matching TRBD2. Losses at the gene ends were 6 bases for V and 5 bases for J; bases not matched to a gene: 3. The CDR3 is made up of 12 amino acids. Germline values: CDR1 SGHRS, CDR2 YFSETQ. CDR3 DNA: TGCGCCAGCAACGGGGAGGGAGATACGCAGTATTTT. Its protein product is CASNGEGDTQYF.

V usage is TRBV27 and J usage is TRBJ1-1, with D perhaps matching TRBD1 (5 bases). The V and J ends lost 4 bases and 1 base respectively, with 10 bases between them. This CDR3 spans 14 amino acids. The V gene's germline CDR1 is MNHEY and CDR2 SMNVEV (reference sequence). CDR3 sequence reads: CASSSLTENTEAFF. CDR3 coding DNA: TGTGCCAGCAGTTCCCTGACAGAGAACACTGAAGCTTTCTTT.

The chain is built from TRBV7-9 and TRBJ1-6; D is unclear. The V gene lost 3 bases and the J gene lost 8 bases, with 11 bases spanning the gap. The germline V gene has CDR1 SEHNR and CDR2 FQNEAQ (reference sequence). The CDR3 spans 14 residues. The CDR3 spells CASSFTASDSPLHF. In nucleotides, the CDR3 is TGTGCCAGCAGCTTTACAGCGAGCGATTCACCCCTCCACTTT.

V is TRBV19 and J is TRBJ1-2, with D unclear. Per the germline V gene, CDR1 is LNHDA and CDR2 is SQIVND (reference sequence). The CDR3 length is 14 residues. V was cut by 3 bases and J by 1 base, with 9 bases left in between. CDR3 residues: CASSIGGINYGYTF. CDR3 nucleotides: TGTGCCAGTAGTATTGGTGGCATTAACTATGGCTACACCTTC.

The V and J genes are TRBV15 and TRBJ2-7; D gene unclear. V was cut by 1 base and J by 1 base, with 14 bases left in between. The CDR3 has 16 residues. CDR1 LNHNV and CDR2 YYDKDF come from the germline V gene (reference sequence). The CDR3 spells CATSRVSGAYSYEQYF. The CDR3 nucleotides read TGTGCCACCAGCAGAGTGTCAGGAGCTTATTCCTACGAGCAGTACTTC.

The rearrangement links TRBV5-1 to TRBJ2-3; 7 bases fit TRBD1. Germline V gene sequence: CDR1 SGHRS, CDR2 YFSETQ. This CDR3 spans 16 amino acids. Germline trimming cut 1 base from V and 4 bases from J; bases unmatched to any gene: 9. CDR3: CASSLRGQAGPDTQYF. In DNA, the CDR3 is TGCGCCAGCAGCTTGCGAGGACAGGCAGGGCCAGATACGCAGTATTTT.

The chain combines TRBV6-2 or TRBV6-3 with TRBJ2-2, with D perhaps being TRBD1 or TRBD2 (5 bases each). The CDR3 contains 18 residues. Germline V gene data show CDR1 as MNHEY and CDR2 as SVGEGT. V dropped 2 bases and J dropped 3 bases, with 19 bases sitting between them. This CDR3 is CASSYVPPGTSDTGELFF. In DNA, the CDR3 is TGTGCCAGCAGTTACGTACCCCCGGGGACCAGCGACACCGGGGAGCTGTTTTTT.

V is TRBV10-3 and J is TRBJ1-2, with 9 bases matching TRBD1. Germline CDR1 ENHRY, CDR2 SYGVKD. The CDR3 extends over 15 amino acids. Unmatched junction bases numbered 11, after V lost 4 bases and J lost 8 bases. DNA for the CDR3: TGTGCCATCAGTGGCGGGACAGGGACTCAACACGGCTACACCTTC. Translated: CAISGGTGTQHGYTF.

As regards this clone: In the same sample, other DNA sequences code for this CDR3. The chain recombines TRBV5-1 with TRBJ2-5; possible D gene TRBD1, 5 bases. Trimming stripped 0 bases from V and 2 bases from J, with 8 bases between. CDR3 length equals 14 residues. The V gene's germline CDR1 is SGHRS and CDR2 YFSETQ. CDR3 in DNA: TGCGCCAGCAGCTTGGGAAGGGGACAAGAGACCCAGTACTTC. Translating it yields CASSLGRGQETQYF.

This clone turned up a few times. The chain has TRBV5-5 and TRBJ1-2; D not certain. V shed 1 base and J shed 3 bases, with 10 bases lying between them. CDR1 is SGHKS and CDR2 is YYEKEE in the germline V gene (reference sequence). The CDR3 consists of 14 residues. The CDR3 bases are TGTGCCAGCAGCTTGCAGCCGGAGGACTATGGCTACACCTTC. This encodes CASSLQPEDYGYTF.

The V gene is TRBV6-6, the J gene TRBJ1-2, with D tentatively TRBD1 (6 bases). The germline gives CDR1 MNHNY, CDR2 SVGAGI (reference sequence). V shed 0 bases and J shed 9 bases, with 14 bases lying between them. The CDR3 sequence is 14 residues long. CDR3 sequence (DNA): TGTGCCAGCAGTTACTCCGGACAGATGACACGCTACACCTTC. Its protein is CASSYSGQMTRYTF.

The chain couples TRBV6-6 to TRBJ1-2; 8 bases align to TRBD1. V dropped 6 bases and J dropped 5; count of bases not matched to a gene: 8. The length of the CDR3 is 14 residues. The V gene's germline CDR1 is MNHNY and CDR2 SVGAGI (reference sequence). CDR3 DNA: TGTGCCAGCAGGTCTCAGGGGGCCCCGTATGGCTACACCTTC. Protein product: CASRSQGAPYGYTF.

This clone appeared a few times. V usage is TRBV30 and J usage is TRBJ1-1; D is uncertain. V lost 1 base and J lost 1, with 13 bases in between. This CDR3 comprises 15 residues. Germline CDR1 is GTSNPN and CDR2 is SVGIG (reference sequence). The CDR3 here is CAWSAPLTWNTEAFF. The CDR3 bases are TGTGCCTGGAGTGCCCCTTTAACTTGGAACACTGAAGCTTTCTTT. The entire variable domain, with the rest obtained from reference TRBV30 and TRBJ1-1, is as follows: SQTIHQWPATLVQPVGSPLSLECTVEGTSNPNLYWYRQAAGRGLQLLFYSVGIGQISSEVPQNLSASRPQDRQFILSSKKLLLSDSGFYLCAWSAPLTWNTEAFFGQGTRLTVV.